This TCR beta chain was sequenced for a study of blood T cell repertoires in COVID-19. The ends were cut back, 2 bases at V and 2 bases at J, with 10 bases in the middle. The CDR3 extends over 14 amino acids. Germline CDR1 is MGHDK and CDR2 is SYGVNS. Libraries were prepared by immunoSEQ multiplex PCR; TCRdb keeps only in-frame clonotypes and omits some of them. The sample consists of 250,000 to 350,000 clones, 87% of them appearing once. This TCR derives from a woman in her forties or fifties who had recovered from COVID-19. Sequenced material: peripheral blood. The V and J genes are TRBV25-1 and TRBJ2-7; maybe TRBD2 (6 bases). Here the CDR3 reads CASSEGTQPYEQYF. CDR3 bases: TGTGCCAGCAGTGAAGGGACTCAGCCCTACGAGCAGTACTTC.